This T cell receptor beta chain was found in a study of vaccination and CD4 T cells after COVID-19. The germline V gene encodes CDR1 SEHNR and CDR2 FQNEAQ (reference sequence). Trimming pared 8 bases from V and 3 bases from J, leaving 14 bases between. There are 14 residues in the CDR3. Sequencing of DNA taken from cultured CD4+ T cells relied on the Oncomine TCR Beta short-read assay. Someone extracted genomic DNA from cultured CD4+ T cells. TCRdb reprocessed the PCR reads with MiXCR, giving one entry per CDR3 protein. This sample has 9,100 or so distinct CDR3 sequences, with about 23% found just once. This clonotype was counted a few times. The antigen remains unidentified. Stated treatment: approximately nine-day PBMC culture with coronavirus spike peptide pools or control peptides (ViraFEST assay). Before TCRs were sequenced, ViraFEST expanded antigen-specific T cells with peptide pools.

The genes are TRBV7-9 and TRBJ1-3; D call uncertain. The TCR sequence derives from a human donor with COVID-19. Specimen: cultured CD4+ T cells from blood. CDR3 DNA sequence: TGTGCCAGCGTCTGGCGGGAAGATGGAAACACCATATATTTT. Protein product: CASVWREDGNTIYF.